This T cell receptor (beta chain) was captured by sequencing in a study of cytomegalovirus exposure and HLA in healthy donors (TCRdb year 2017). Context from the whole study: According to a later analysis, the roughly 130 validation repertoires were produced on the same platform as the 600 to 850 repertoires of the first cohort. A separate validation cohort of 100 to 150 different subjects was used in addition to the roughly 640-subject first cohort. The study aimed to test whether signatures of past pathogen exposure could be identified by cataloging public T cell receptors. To predict cytomegalovirus infection status, the study combined high-throughput TCR immunosequencing, statistical association of individual TCRs with disease status, and machine learning. Findings and caveats that apply to the study as a whole: Subsequent analysis determined that TCRs grouped into clusters in the first cohort also showed a tendency toward co-occurrence across the approximately 110 validation repertoires, and 94% of cluster scores exceeded 0. Most TCR sequences were observed very rarely across donors, whereas some public TCRs were present in many individuals. In both the original and validation cohorts, the classifier was reported to diagnose cytomegalovirus status with high specificity and sensitivity. The study gave a list of around 170 TCR beta chains associated with cytomegalovirus. The authors suggested that the approach could potentially be extended to other disease states and immunological phenotypes. A later analysis lacked HLA typing for the validation cohort, so it scored co-occurrence in that cohort across all 130 or so repertoires. In vitro tests confirmed that three of the cytomegalovirus-associated TCR beta chains recognize cytomegalovirus antigens.

Donors formed part of the validation cohort, which comprised about 130 subjects and was distinct from the first cohort of several hundred subjects. This clone appeared a single time. Its antigen is currently not known. Per-base quality was not reported, and no clone a single base away is much larger than it. At the junction V is shortened by 3 bases and J by 9 bases, with 12 bases in between. Its CDR3 holds 13 amino acids, cysteine through phenylalanine. The read is trimmed to its CDR3 DNA, 39 bases read in frame from base 1. CDR1 LNHDA and CDR2 SQIVND were looked up in the germline V gene (reference sequence). The library was built by means of the immunoSEQ multiplex PCR assay. The paper's data handling went like this. A statistical classification framework was built to diagnose cytomegalovirus status from the catalog of TCR beta chain sequences. TCRdb stores this immuneACCESS table with in-frame sequences only. Part of the clones is absent; in the studies checked, under half of the shortfall reflects unresolved V genes, and no reason is known for the rest. V and J calls and clone size come straight from that table; D and trimming were deduced from the DNA. In this sample the table shows 250,000 to 350,000 clones, 86% of which occur a single time. 0.75% to 0.85% of the sample belongs to the ten largest clones.

The chain joins TRBV19 to TRBJ2-1, and possibly TRBD2, on 5 matching bases. Material for sequencing was PBMCs. The TCR comes from a woman between 18 and 29 years old in good health and CMV-seronegative. The DNA reads as follows: TGTGCCAGTAGTATGGGTGTTCGGGGTGAGCAGTTCTTC. This gives the protein CASSMGVRGEQFF.